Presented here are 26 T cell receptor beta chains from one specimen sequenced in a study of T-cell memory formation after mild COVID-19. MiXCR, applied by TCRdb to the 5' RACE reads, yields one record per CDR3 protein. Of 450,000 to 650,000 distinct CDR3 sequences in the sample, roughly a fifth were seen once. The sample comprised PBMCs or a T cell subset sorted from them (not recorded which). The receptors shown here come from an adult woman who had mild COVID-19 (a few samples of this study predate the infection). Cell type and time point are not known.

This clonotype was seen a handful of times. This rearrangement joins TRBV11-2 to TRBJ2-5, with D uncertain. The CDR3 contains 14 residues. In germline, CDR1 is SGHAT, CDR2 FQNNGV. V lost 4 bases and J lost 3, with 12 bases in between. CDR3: CASSSRWAEETQYF. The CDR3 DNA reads TGTGCCAGCAGCTCCCGGTGGGCAGAAGAGACCCAGTACTTC. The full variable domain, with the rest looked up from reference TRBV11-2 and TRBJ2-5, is EAGVAQSPRYKIIEKRQSVAFWCNPISGHATLYWYQQILGQGPKLLIQFQNNGVVDDSQLPKDRFSAERLKGVDSTLKIQPAKLEDSAVYLCASSSRWAEETQYFGPGTRLLVL.

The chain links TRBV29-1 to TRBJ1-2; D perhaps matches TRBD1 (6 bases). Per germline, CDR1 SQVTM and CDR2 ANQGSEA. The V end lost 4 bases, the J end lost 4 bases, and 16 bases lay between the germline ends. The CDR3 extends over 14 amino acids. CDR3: CSVGGQGAGYGYTF. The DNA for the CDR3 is TGCAGCGTTGGGGGGCAAGGGGCGGGCTATGGCTACACCTTC.

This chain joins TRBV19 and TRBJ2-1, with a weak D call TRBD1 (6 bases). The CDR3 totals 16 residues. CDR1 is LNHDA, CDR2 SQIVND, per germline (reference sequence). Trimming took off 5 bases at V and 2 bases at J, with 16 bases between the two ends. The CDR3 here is CASSPETGWTYNEQFF. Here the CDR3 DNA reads TGTGCCAGTAGTCCAGAAACAGGGTGGACCTACAATGAGCAGTTCTTC.

The CDR3 region is CASRTPRGGEQFF. The CDR3 DNA follows: TGTGCCAGCAGGACTCCCAGGGGAGGTGAGCAGTTCTTC. The rearrangement uses TRBV2 and TRBJ2-1; TRBD1 or TRBD2 may be the D gene (6 bases each). The CDR3 sequence is 13 residues long. Germline V gene data show CDR1 as SNHLY and CDR2 as FYNNEI. Trimming took 6 bases from V and 9 from J, leaving 15 bases between them.

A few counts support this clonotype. The CDR3 nucleotides read TGTGCCACGGGGGCCACCGGGGAGCTGTTTTTT. Translated, it gives CATGATGELFF. This chain joins TRBV15 and TRBJ2-2, with D tentatively TRBD1 (6 bases). Germline values: CDR1 LNHNV, CDR2 YYDKDF (reference sequence). Trimming removed 9 bases at V and 4 bases at J, with 6 bases between. This CDR3 is 11 amino acids long.

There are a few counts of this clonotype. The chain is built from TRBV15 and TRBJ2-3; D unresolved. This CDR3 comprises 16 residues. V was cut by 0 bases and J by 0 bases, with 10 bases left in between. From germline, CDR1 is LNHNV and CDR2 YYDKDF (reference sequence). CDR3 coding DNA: TGTGCCACCAGCAGAGATAGGACCCCCAGCACAGATACGCAGTATTTT. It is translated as CATSRDRTPSTDTQYF. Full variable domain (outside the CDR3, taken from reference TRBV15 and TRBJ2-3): DAMVIQNPRYQVTQFGKPVTLSCSQTLNHNVMYWYQQKSSQAPKLLFHYYDKDFNNEADTPDNFQSRRPNTSFCFLDIRSPGLGDTAMYLCATSRDRTPSTDTQYFGPGTRLTVL.

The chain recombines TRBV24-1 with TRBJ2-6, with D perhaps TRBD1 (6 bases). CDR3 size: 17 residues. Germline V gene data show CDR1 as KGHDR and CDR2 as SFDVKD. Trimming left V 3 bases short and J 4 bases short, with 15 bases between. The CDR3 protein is CATSDPGTHAGANVLTF. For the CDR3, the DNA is TGTGCCACCAGTGATCCCGGGACACACGCCGGGGCCAACGTCCTGACTTTC.

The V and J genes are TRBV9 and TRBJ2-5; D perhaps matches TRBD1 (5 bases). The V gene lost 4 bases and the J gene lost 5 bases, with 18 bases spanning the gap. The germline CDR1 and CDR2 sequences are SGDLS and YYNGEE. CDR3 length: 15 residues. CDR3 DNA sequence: TGTGCCAGCAGCCTCGATACAGGCCGTTTGGAGACCCAGTACTTC. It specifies CASSLDTGRLETQYF.

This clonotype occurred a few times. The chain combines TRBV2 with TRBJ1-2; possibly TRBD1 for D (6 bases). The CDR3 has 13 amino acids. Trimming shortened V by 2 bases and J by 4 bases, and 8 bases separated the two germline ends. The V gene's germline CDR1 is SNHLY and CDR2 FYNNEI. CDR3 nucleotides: TGTGCCAGCAGTGAAAACAGGGTCTATGGCTACACCTTC. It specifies CASSENRVYGYTF.

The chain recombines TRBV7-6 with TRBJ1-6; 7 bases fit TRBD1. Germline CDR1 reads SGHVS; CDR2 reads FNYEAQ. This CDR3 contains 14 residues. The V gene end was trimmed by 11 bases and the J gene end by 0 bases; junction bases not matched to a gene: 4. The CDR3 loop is CASGGFSYNSPLHF. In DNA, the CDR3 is TGTGCCTCAGGGGGTTTCTCCTATAATTCACCCCTCCACTTT.

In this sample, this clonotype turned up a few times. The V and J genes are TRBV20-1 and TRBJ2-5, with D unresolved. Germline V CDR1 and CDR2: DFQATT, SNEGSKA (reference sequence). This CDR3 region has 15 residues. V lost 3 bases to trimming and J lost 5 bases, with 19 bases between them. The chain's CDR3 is CSASPISSDKETQYF. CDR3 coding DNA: TGCAGTGCTAGCCCCATCAGTAGTGATAAGGAGACCCAGTACTTC.

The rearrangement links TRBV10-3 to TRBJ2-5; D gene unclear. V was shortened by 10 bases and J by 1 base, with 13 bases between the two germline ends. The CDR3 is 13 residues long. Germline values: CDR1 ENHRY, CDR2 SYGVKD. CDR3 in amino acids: CATRDEAQETQYF. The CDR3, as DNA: TGTGCCACGAGAGATGAGGCCCAAGAGACCCAGTACTTC.

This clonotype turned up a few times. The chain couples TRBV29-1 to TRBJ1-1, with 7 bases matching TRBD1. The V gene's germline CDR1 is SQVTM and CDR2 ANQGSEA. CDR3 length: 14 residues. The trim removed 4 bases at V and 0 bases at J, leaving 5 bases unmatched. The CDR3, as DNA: TGCAGCGTTGCAGGGACAGCCCTGAACACTGAAGCTTTCTTT. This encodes CSVAGTALNTEAFF.

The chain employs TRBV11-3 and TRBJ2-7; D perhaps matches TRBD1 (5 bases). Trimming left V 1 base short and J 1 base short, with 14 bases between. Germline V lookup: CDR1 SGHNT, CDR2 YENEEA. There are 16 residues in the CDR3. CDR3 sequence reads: CASSLVFTGRSYEQYF. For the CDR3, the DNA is TGTGCCAGCAGCTTAGTTTTTACAGGCCGTTCCTACGAGCAGTACTTC.

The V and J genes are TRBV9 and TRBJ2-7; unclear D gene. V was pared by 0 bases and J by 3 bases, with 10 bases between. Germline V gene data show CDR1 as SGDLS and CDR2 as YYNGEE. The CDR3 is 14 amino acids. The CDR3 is CASSVGDAVYEQYF. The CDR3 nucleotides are TGTGCCAGCAGCGTAGGGGATGCGGTCTACGAGCAGTACTTC.

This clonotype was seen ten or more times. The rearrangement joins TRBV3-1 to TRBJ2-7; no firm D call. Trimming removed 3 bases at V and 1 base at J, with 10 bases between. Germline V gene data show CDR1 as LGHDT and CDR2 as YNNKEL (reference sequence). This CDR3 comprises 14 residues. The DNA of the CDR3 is TGTGCCAGCAGCCAGTTCGGACCGTCCTACGAGCAGTACTTC. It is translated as CASSQFGPSYEQYF.

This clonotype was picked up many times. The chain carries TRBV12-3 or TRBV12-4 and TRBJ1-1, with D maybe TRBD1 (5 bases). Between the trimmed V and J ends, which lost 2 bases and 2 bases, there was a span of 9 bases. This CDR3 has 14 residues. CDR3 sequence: CASSLRGANTEAFF. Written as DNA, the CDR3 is TGTGCCAGCAGTTTAAGAGGGGCAAACACTGAAGCTTTCTTT.

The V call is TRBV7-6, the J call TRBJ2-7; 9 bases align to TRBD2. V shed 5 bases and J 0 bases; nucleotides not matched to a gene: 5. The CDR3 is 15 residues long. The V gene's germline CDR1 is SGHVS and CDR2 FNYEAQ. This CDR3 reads CASSPIAGVSYEQYF. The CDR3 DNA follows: TGTGCCAGCAGCCCCATAGCGGGAGTCTCCTACGAGCAGTACTTC.

Here the CDR3 reads CASSRPPESSQETQYF. The CDR3 DNA follows: TGTGCCAGCAGCCGGCCGCCCGAGTCCAGCCAAGAGACCCAGTACTTC. This chain connects TRBV7-6 to TRBJ2-5, with D unclear. The germline V gene has CDR1 SGHVS and CDR2 FNYEAQ. Trimming left V 5 bases short and J 1 base short, with 17 bases between. The CDR3 sequence is 16 residues long.

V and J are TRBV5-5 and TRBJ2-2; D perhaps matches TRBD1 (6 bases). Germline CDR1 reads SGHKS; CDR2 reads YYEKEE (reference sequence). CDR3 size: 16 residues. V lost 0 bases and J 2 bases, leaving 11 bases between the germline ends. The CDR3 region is CASSLVPGVNTGELFF. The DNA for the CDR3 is TGTGCCAGCAGCTTGGTTCCAGGGGTTAACACCGGGGAGCTGTTTTTT.

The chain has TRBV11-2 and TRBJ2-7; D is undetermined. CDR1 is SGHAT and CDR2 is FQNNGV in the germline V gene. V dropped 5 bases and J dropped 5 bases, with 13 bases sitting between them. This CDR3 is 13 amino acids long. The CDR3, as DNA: TGTGCCAGCAGCCTACGACGATCAGACGAGCAGTACTTC. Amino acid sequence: CASSLRRSDEQYF.

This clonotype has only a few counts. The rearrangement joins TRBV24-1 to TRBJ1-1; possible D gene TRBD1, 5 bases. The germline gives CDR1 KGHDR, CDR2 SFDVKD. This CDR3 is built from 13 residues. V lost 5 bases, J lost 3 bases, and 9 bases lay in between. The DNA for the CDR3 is TGTGCCACCAGTGGGGCAGGGTACACTGAAGCTTTCTTT. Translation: CATSGAGYTEAFF.

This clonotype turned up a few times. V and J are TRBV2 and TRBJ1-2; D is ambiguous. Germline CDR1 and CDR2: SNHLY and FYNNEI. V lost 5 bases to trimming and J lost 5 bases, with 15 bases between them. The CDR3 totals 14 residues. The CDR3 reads CASSPIGSAYGYTF. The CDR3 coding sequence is TGTGCCAGCAGTCCTATCGGGTCAGCTTATGGCTACACCTTC.

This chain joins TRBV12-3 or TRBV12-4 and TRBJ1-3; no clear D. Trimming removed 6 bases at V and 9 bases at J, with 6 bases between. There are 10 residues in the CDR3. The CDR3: CASSLGTIYF. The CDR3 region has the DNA TGTGCCAGCAGCCTCGGCACCATATATTTT.

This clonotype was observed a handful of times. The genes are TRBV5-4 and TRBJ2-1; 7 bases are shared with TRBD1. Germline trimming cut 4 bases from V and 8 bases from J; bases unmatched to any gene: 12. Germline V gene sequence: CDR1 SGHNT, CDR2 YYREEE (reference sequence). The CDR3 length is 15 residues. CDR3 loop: CASSPGGAGVYEQFF. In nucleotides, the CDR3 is TGTGCCAGCAGCCCAGGGGGAGCAGGAGTCTATGAGCAGTTCTTC.

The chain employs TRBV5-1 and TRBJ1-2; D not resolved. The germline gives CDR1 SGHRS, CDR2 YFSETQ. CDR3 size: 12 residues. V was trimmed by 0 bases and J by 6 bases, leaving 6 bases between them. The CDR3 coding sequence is TGCGCCAGCAGCTTGGACATTCATGGCTACACCTTC. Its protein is CASSLDIHGYTF.